The 23 T cell receptor beta chains below come from one sample, sequenced in a study of T cell repertoires in aging, cancer and after chemotherapy. Peripheral blood genomic DNA, not sorted cells or RNA, was the template. A mixed TRB-A/B primer pool amplified rearranged TRB by multiplex touch-down PCR. MiXCR, run by TCRdb on the multiplex PCR reads, gives a single entry per CDR3 protein. The sample consists of under 550 distinct CDR3 sequences, 40% of them appearing once. The specimen sequenced was blood. These TCRs come from a human donor with a blood cancer.

On this clonotype: With a much larger clone just one base away, this may be a read error. The chain links TRBV11-1 to TRBJ2-1; perhaps D is TRBD1 or TRBD2 (5 bases each). V shed 5 bases and J shed 0 bases, with 14 bases lying between them. Germline-derived CDR1 and CDR2 are SGHAT and FQDESV (reference sequence). This CDR3 contains 16 residues. CDR3 loop: CASSVGQTSSYNEQFF. In DNA, the CDR3 is TGTGCCAGCAGCGTGGGGCAAACTAGCTCCTACAATGAGCAGTTCTTC.

By its share, this clonotype is medium-sized (0.01 to 0.1%). This chain connects TRBV18 to TRBJ1-2; 8 positions agree with TRBD1. The germline CDR1 and CDR2 sequences are KGHSH and LQKENI. The CDR3 runs to 14 residues. With 6 bases clipped from V and 4 bases from J, the junction kept 7 bases outside the gene matches. The CDR3 reads CASSKMDRAYGYTF. DNA of the CDR3: TGTGCCAGCTCTAAAATGGACAGGGCCTATGGCTACACCTTC.

By frequency in the sample, this clonotype is large. V and J are TRBV2 and TRBJ2-3; D call uncertain. The length of the CDR3 is 14 residues. In germline, CDR1 is SNHLY, CDR2 FYNNEI. V was cut by 7 bases and J by 0 bases, with 11 bases left in between. This CDR3 is CASKVARSTDTQYF. CDR3 sequence (DNA): TGTGCCAGCAAAGTGGCGCGGAGCACAGATACGCAGTATTTT.

This clonotype is large by share. This chain joins TRBV19 and TRBJ1-2; no firm D call. Germline V lookup: CDR1 LNHDA, CDR2 SQIVND (reference sequence). Between the trimmed V and J ends, which lost 1 base and 3 bases, there was a span of 9 bases. This CDR3 is 14 amino acids long. Written as DNA, the CDR3 is TGTGCCAGTAGTATAGGCGGCAGGTACTATGGCTACACCTTC. Residues: CASSIGGRYYGYTF.

The J gene is TRBJ2-3, the V gene TRBV29-1, with D possibly being TRBD2 (6 bases). Germline CDR1 SQVTM, CDR2 ANQGSEA. V shed 6 bases and J shed 4 bases, with 17 bases lying between them. This CDR3 contains 14 residues. The CDR3 DNA reads as TGCAGCGTAAATGGCGGGGTGGGGGCAGATACGCAGTATTTT. As protein: CSVNGGVGADTQYF.

This clonotype ranks as medium-sized (0.01 to 0.1%). J is TRBJ2-1 and V is TRBV28; TRBD2 agrees at 11 bases. The CDR3 has 16 residues. Trimming took 6 bases from V and 4 from J; bases not matched to a gene: 8. Germline V gene sequence: CDR1 MDHEN, CDR2 SYDVKM. CDR3 bases: TGTGCCAGCAGCCCCGCTGGGACTAGCGGTTACAATGAGCAGTTCTTC. This sequence encodes CASSPAGTSGYNEQFF.

Relative to its sample, this clonotype is medium-sized (0.01 to 0.1%). The chain recombines TRBV27 with TRBJ2-7, with TRBD2 as a possible D gene (6 bases). The CDR3 sequence is 15 residues long. Germline CDR1 MNHEY, CDR2 SMNVEV (reference sequence). Deletions cut 5 bases from V and 3 bases from J, with 17 bases between. This CDR3 is CASSPRPEGGYEQYF. In nucleotides, the CDR3 is TGTGCCAGCAGTCCTCGCCCGGAGGGAGGCTACGAGCAGTACTTC.

This clonotype rates as large (0.1 to 1%). This chain joins TRBV5-6 and TRBJ2-7; possible D gene TRBD1, 5 bases. The CDR3 covers 14 residues. V was shortened by 3 bases and J by 4 bases, with 14 bases between the two germline ends. Germline V gene lookup returns CDR1 SGHDT and CDR2 YYEEEE. The CDR3 nucleotides are TGTGCCAGCAGCTCCGACAGCTCCCAGTACGAGCAGTACTTC. As protein: CASSSDSSQYEQYF.

The chain carries TRBV19 and TRBJ1-5; D call uncertain. The CDR3 has 12 amino acids. V lost 9 bases, J lost 6 bases, and 12 bases lay in between. Germline V lookup: CDR1 LNHDA, CDR2 SQIVND (reference sequence). The chain's CDR3 is CASTDRRQPQHF. CDR3 nucleotide sequence: TGTGCCAGCACGGACCGGCGTCAGCCCCAGCATTTT.

This clonotype is labeled as large. Here the CDR3 reads CASSSGTSGGQNTGELFF. CDR3 DNA: TGTGCCAGCAGCTCTGGGACTAGCGGGGGGCAGAACACCGGGGAGCTGTTTTTT. This chain connects TRBV5-4 to TRBJ2-2; 15 bases map to TRBD2. The V gene's germline CDR1 is SGHNT and CDR2 YYREEE (reference sequence). The CDR3 covers 18 residues. The V gene end was trimmed by 3 bases and the J gene end by 1 base; junction bases not matched to a gene: 4.

This chain links TRBV13 with TRBJ2-1; 10 bases are shared with TRBD2. This CDR3 is built from 15 residues. The germline CDR1 and CDR2 sequences are PRHDT and FYEKMQ (reference sequence). J gave up 6 bases and V 8 bases, and 10 bases lay outside the gene matches. The CDR3 DNA sequence: TGTGCCAGCGGCCTTACTAGCGGGGACTCCAATGAGCAGTTCTTC. It codes for CASGLTSGDSNEQFF.

The chain joins TRBV6-2 or TRBV6-3 to TRBJ2-3; D is unclear. Germline V gene data show CDR1 as MNHEY and CDR2 as SVGEGT. Between the trimmed V and J ends, which lost 3 bases and 3 bases, there was a span of 19 bases. The CDR3 is made up of 17 amino acids. The DNA for the CDR3 is TGTGCCAGCAGTTATCCGCCATGGGATAGAAGGACAGATACGCAGTATTTT. Translation gives CASSYPPWDRRTDTQYF.

This chain joins TRBV11-1 and TRBJ2-7; 10 bases match TRBD2. V shed 5 bases and J 0 bases; nucleotides not matched to a gene: 4. The germline gives CDR1 SGHAT, CDR2 FQDESV (reference sequence). The CDR3 is made up of 15 amino acids. CDR3 region: CASSLTSGDSYEQYF. CDR3 DNA: TGTGCCAGCAGCCTTACTAGCGGGGACTCCTACGAGCAGTACTTC.

The chain has TRBV7-2 and TRBJ1-1, with no clear D. Trimming pared 6 bases from V and 0 bases from J, leaving 11 bases between. Germline V CDR1 and CDR2: SGHTA, FQGNSA. There are 14 residues in the CDR3. The CDR3 region has the DNA TGTGCCAGCAGTCTCCAAATGGTGAACACTGAAGCTTTCTTT. This sequence encodes CASSLQMVNTEAFF.

Judged by abundance, this clonotype is large. The rearrangement uses TRBV5-6 and TRBJ2-7, with D perhaps TRBD2 (5 bases). This CDR3 contains 14 residues. Per the germline V gene, CDR1 is SGHDT and CDR2 is YYEEEE. The germline V and J ends were trimmed by 2 bases and 0 bases, with 9 bases remaining between them. For the CDR3, the DNA is TGTGCCAGCAGCTTTTACGGACTCTCCTACGAGCAGTACTTC. Its translation is CASSFYGLSYEQYF.

The J gene is TRBJ1-1, the V gene TRBV19; D may be TRBD1 (5 bases). Trimming removed 3 bases from V and 3 bases from J, with 8 bases in between. The CDR3 covers 13 residues. Per germline, CDR1 LNHDA and CDR2 SQIVND (reference sequence). The CDR3 is CASSIGGYTEAFF. The DNA of the CDR3 is TGTGCCAGTAGTATTGGGGGTTACACTGAAGCTTTCTTT.

This clonotype appeared a few times. The V gene is TRBV20-1, the J gene TRBJ2-3; 16 bases align to TRBD2. In germline, CDR1 is DFQATT, CDR2 SNEGSKA (reference sequence). V shed 4 bases, J shed 7 bases, and the junction held 2 bases outside the gene matches. The CDR3 is made up of 14 amino acids. The CDR3 here is CSAMGLAGGHTQYF. As DNA, the CDR3 is TGCAGTGCTATGGGACTAGCGGGGGGGCATACGCAGTATTTT.

This clonotype is labeled large. V is TRBV6-6 and J is TRBJ2-7; D might be TRBD1 (5 bases). The CDR3 contains 17 residues. Trimming removed 0 bases from V and 0 bases from J, with 15 bases in between. Germline V gives CDR1 MNHNY, CDR2 SVGAGI (reference sequence). Here the CDR3 DNA reads TGTGCCAGCAGTTACTCCTCCGACGGAGACAGCTCCTACGAGCAGTACTTC. This encodes CASSYSSDGDSSYEQYF.

In this sample, this clonotype is hyperexpanded. This chain links TRBV29-1 with TRBJ2-5; D is unresolved. Trimming removed 6 bases at V and 1 base at J, with 12 bases between. CDR1 SQVTM and CDR2 ANQGSEA come from the germline V gene. The CDR3 consists of 13 residues. CDR3 loop: CSVPEAVQETQYF. Written as DNA, the CDR3 is TGCAGCGTCCCCGAGGCAGTCCAAGAGACCCAGTACTTC.

This chain connects TRBV6-5 to TRBJ2-5; 9 bases agree with TRBD2. This CDR3 is 17 amino acids long. Germline CDR1 MNHEY, CDR2 SVGAGI. After removal of 0 bases from V and 1 base from J, the junction contained 6 bases not matched to a gene. The CDR3, as DNA: TGTGCCAGCAGTTACTCGACAAGCGGGGGGATCCAAGAGACCCAGTACTTC. Translation: CASSYSTSGGIQETQYF.

In this sample, this clonotype is hyperexpanded. This rearrangement joins TRBV5-4 to TRBJ2-2, with 10 positions matching TRBD2. This CDR3 is built from 15 residues. Trimming cost V 2 bases and J 3 bases; bases outside gene matches: 1. CDR1 and CDR2 (germline): SGHNT, YYREEE (reference sequence). The CDR3 coding sequence is TGTGCCAGCAGCTTAACTAGCGGGGACACCGGGGAGCTGTTTTTT. Its translation: CASSLTSGDTGELFF. The full variable domain, in which reference TRBV5-4 and TRBJ2-2 provide the parts outside the CDR3, is ETGVTQSPTHLIKTRGQQVTLRCSSQSGHNTVSWYQQALGQGPQFIFQYYREEENGRGNFPPRFSGLQFPNYSSELNVNALELDDSALYLCASSLTSGDTGELFFGEGSRLTVL.

Judged by abundance, this clonotype is medium-sized. J is TRBJ1-2 and V is TRBV9; possibly TRBD1 for D (6 bases). Trimming took 4 bases from V and 2 from J, leaving 15 bases between them. The germline V gene encodes CDR1 SGDLS and CDR2 YYNGEE. The CDR3 is 15 amino acids. The CDR3 DNA reads as TGTGCCAGCAGCCGGACAGACTTACCCAACTATGGCTACACCTTC. It specifies CASSRTDLPNYGYTF.

This clonotype was observed once. The rearrangement links TRBV13 to TRBJ2-1; no definite D call. Trimming pared 5 bases from V and 4 bases from J, leaving 12 bases between. The CDR3 length is 14 residues. The germline V gene encodes CDR1 PRHDT and CDR2 FYEKMQ (reference sequence). Here the CDR3 DNA reads TGTGCCAGCAGCCCCAGTAGTACTTACAATGAGCAGTTCTTC. Its translation is CASSPSSTYNEQFF.